This T cell receptor (beta chain) was found in a study of blood T cell repertoires in COVID-19. Turning to the study itself: Material from acute and convalescent COVID-19 was sourced from the United States, Italy and Spain. From T cells, B-cell-depleted T cells, or PBMCs came the material, which was cDNA or gDNA.

The CDR3 has 12 residues. The germline V gene encodes CDR1 MNHEY and CDR2 SVGEGT. The V and J ends lost 2 bases and 5 bases respectively, with 6 bases between them. Per the original data handling: Using reference gene primer amplification, nucleated cell counts were estimated. The method was immunoSEQ multiplex PCR; TCRdb's version includes in-frame clones alone and lacks a portion of them. The V and J calls and the clone size are those of that table, but D and trimming were determined from the DNA. In the table there are fewer than 200,000 clones, over 65% of which are singletons. The sequence was collected from a woman over 75 with acute or convalescent COVID-19. The V and J genes are TRBV6-2 or TRBV6-3 and TRBJ2-5, with D possibly matching TRBD1 (5 bases). The sample comprised peripheral blood. The CDR3 nucleotides read TGTGCCAGCAGTTACACAGGCGAGACCCAGTACTTC. Translating it yields CASSYTGETQYF.